The 18 T cell receptor beta chains below all came from one sample that was sequenced in a study of T cell responses to AZD1222 COVID-19 vaccine. Repertoires were generated with immunoSEQ multiplex PCR, while TCRdb's copy carries only in-frame clones and drops some. This table has more than 95,000 clones, roughly 90% appearing once. Source: peripheral blood, taken on day 0 of AZD1222 vaccination. All receptors come from an adult in good health.

The V and J genes are TRBV5-8 and TRBJ1-6; D not certain. Germline assignment: CDR1 SGHTS and CDR2 YDEGEE. V lost 2 bases and J 7 bases, leaving 16 bases between the germline ends. CDR3 length: 16 residues. CDR3 bases: TGTGCCAGCAGCTTTTCGGTGCGGGAGAAGAATTCACCCCTCCACTTT. It yields the protein CASSFSVREKNSPLHF. The full variable domain, rest sourced from reference TRBV5-8 and TRBJ1-6, is EAGVTQSPTHLIKTRGQQATLRCSPISGHTSVYWYQQALGLGLQFLLWYDEGEERNRGNFPPRFSGRQFPNYSSELNVNALELEDSALYLCASSFSVREKNSPLHFGNGTRLTVT.

V gene TRBV5-1 combines with J gene TRBJ2-1; 9 bases fit TRBD1. With V trimmed by 9 bases and J by 7 bases, 8 bases remained unmatched. Looked up from germline, CDR1 is SGHRS and CDR2 is YFSETQ. CDR3 size: 13 residues. The CDR3 bases are TGCGCCACCCGGGAACAGGGGGCTAATGAGCAGTTCTTC. As protein: CATREQGANEQFF.

The rearrangement links TRBV5-1 to TRBJ2-2; D may correspond to TRBD1 or TRBD2 (6 bases each). Germline values: CDR1 SGHRS, CDR2 YFSETQ. V gave up 0 bases and J gave up 2 bases, with 14 bases separating them. This CDR3 has 17 residues. The CDR3 DNA reads TGCGCCAGCAGCTTGGTTGTTTGGGGGGCTAACACCGGGGAGCTGTTTTTT. Its protein is CASSLVVWGANTGELFF. The full variable domain, in which reference TRBV5-1 and TRBJ2-2 provide the parts outside the CDR3, is KAGVTQTPRYLIKTRGQQVTLSCSPISGHRSVSWYQQTPGQGLQFLFEYFSETQRNKGNFPGRFSGRQFSNSRSEMNVSTLELGDSALYLCASSLVVWGANTGELFFGEGSRLTVL.

This rearrangement joins TRBV4-2 to TRBJ2-5; D is undetermined. Germline V gives CDR1 LGHNA, CDR2 YNFKEQ. Trimming took off 1 base at V and 3 bases at J, with 6 bases between the two ends. CDR3 length: 13 amino acids. The CDR3 loop reads CASSQALEETQYF. For the CDR3, the DNA is TGTGCCAGCAGCCAAGCCCTAGAAGAGACCCAGTACTTC.

The V gene is TRBV14, the J gene TRBJ1-2; D uncertain. Trimming left V 4 bases short and J 4 bases short, with 28 bases between. Germline loops: CDR1 SGHDN, CDR2 FVKESK. The CDR3 length is 19 residues. For the CDR3, the DNA is TGTGCCAGCAGCCCGACCCCTAGCCAAGGTGGGCTACAGCCCTATGGCTACACCTTC. Translating it yields CASSPTPSQGGLQPYGYTF.

This clone was detected a few times. The V gene is TRBV7-6, the J gene TRBJ2-2, with D possibly being TRBD2 (7 bases). V lost 5 bases to trimming and J lost 5 bases, with 15 bases between them. Germline CDR1 reads SGHVS; CDR2 reads FNYEAQ. The CDR3 has 15 amino acids. In DNA, the CDR3 is TGTGCCAGCAGCGGAGTGGGGGGGCAAACCGGGGAGCTGTTTTTT. Its protein is CASSGVGGQTGELFF.

V and J are TRBV18 and TRBJ2-1; D could derive from TRBD1 or TRBD2 (6 bases each). Germline V gene data show CDR1 as KGHSH and CDR2 as LQKENI. This CDR3 region has 16 residues. The V end was cut by 0 bases, the J end by 5 bases, with 14 bases between. CDR3 sequence (DNA): TGTGCCAGCTCACCACCGGGGTGGGGGGCGAACAATGAGCAGTTCTTC. Translation gives CASSPPGWGANNEQFF. The complete variable domain, with remaining parts taken from reference TRBV18 and TRBJ2-1, reads NAGVMQNPRHLVRRRGQEARLRCSPMKGHSHVYWYRQLPEEGLKFMVYLQKENIIDESGMPKERFSAEFPKEGPSILRIQQVVRGDSAAYFCASSPPGWGANNEQFFGPGTRLTVL.

This clone was seen many times. The CDR3 nucleotides are TGTGCCAGCAGCTTTATAGACAGGGCCACTGAAGCTTTCTTT. As protein: CASSFIDRATEAFF. This sequence joins TRBV5-4 and TRBJ1-1, with TRBD1 matching over 7 bases. V was pared by 2 bases and J by 4 bases, with 5 bases of the junction left unmatched. Germline CDR1 reads SGHNT; CDR2 reads YYREEE (reference sequence). There are 14 residues in the CDR3. The full variable domain, in which reference TRBV5-4 and TRBJ1-1 provide the parts outside the CDR3, is ETGVTQSPTHLIKTRGQQVTLRCSSQSGHNTVSWYQQALGQGPQFIFQYYREEENGRGNFPPRFSGLQFPNYSSELNVNALELDDSALYLCASSFIDRATEAFFGQGTRLTVV.

J is TRBJ1-4 and V is TRBV5-1; TRBD1 matches at 7 bases. The CDR3 contains 15 residues. V lost 4 bases and J lost 0; bases outside the gene matches: 3. From germline, CDR1 is SGHRS and CDR2 YFSETQ. The CDR3 reads CASSKTGATNEKLFF. The CDR3 DNA follows: TGCGCCAGCAGCAAAACAGGGGCAACTAATGAAAAACTGTTTTTT.

As regards this clone: This likely comes from a read error, as the CDR3 has no conserved phenylalanine or tryptophan at its end. This chain links TRBV12-3 or TRBV12-4 with TRBJ1-6, with D unresolved. The V and J ends lost 5 bases and 4 bases respectively, with 6 bases between them. This CDR3 is built from 13 residues. As DNA, the CDR3 is TGTGCCAGCAGTCAGGCTTATAATTCACCCCTCCACCTT. Its protein is CASSQAYNSPLHL.

This chain connects TRBV2 to TRBJ1-1; TRBD1 matches at 10 bases. Germline CDR1 reads SNHLY; CDR2 reads FYNNEI. With 6 bases clipped from V and 5 bases from J, the junction kept 12 bases outside the gene matches. The CDR3 length is 16 residues. The CDR3 spells CASSEYPDRGLTEAFF. In DNA form, the CDR3 reads TGTGCCAGCAGCGAATACCCTGACAGGGGGCTTACTGAAGCTTTCTTT.

As for this clone: This same CDR3 is encoded by further DNA sequences in the sample. The rearrangement uses TRBV3-1 (or the pseudogene TRBV3-2) and TRBJ2-7; 7 nucleotides agree with TRBD1. The CDR3 has 15 amino acids. J gave up 2 bases and V 0 bases, and 4 bases lay outside the gene matches. CDR1 and CDR2 from the germline V gene are LGHDT and YNNKEL (reference sequence). This chain's CDR3 is CASSQETGRAYEQYF. The CDR3 coding sequence is TGTGCCAGCAGCCAAGAGACAGGGAGAGCCTACGAGCAGTACTTC.

The rearrangement links TRBV5-4 to TRBJ2-3; perhaps TRBD2 as D (7 bases). CDR1 is SGHNT, CDR2 YYREEE, per germline (reference sequence). The ends were cut back, 9 bases at V and 2 bases at J, with 22 bases in the middle. The CDR3 is made up of 16 amino acids. CDR3 nucleotide sequence: TGTGCCATTAGTTGGGGGGGGGCCACCCTCACAGATACGCAGTATTTT. Translated, it gives CAISWGGATLTDTQYF.

The chain employs TRBV4-1 and TRBJ1-4; 9 bases match TRBD1. Germline V gene lookup returns CDR1 MGHRA and CDR2 YSYEKL. The CDR3 runs 16 residues. Trimming cost V 4 bases and J 6 bases; bases outside gene matches: 9. This chain's CDR3 is CASSPLETGGYEKLFF. Here the CDR3 DNA reads TGCGCCAGCAGCCCCCTGGAGACAGGGGGTTATGAAAAACTGTTTTTT.

V and J are TRBV21-1 and TRBJ2-2. TRBV21-1 is deemed a pseudogene. The CDR3 contains 11 residues. CDR3: CASSRNGELFF. CDR3 bases: TGTGCCAGCAGCAGAAATGGGGAGCTGTTTTTT.

The genes are TRBV28 and TRBJ2-3, with D perhaps given as TRBD1 or TRBD2 (5 bases each). CDR1 MDHEN and CDR2 SYDVKM come from the germline V gene. The CDR3 is made up of 14 amino acids. Trimming shortened V by 3 bases and J by 2 bases, and 9 bases separated the two germline ends. Here the CDR3 reads CASSLGGTTDTQYF. The CDR3 DNA follows: TGTGCCAGCAGTTTGGGTGGGACCACAGATACGCAGTATTTT.

The rearrangement joins TRBV5-5 to TRBJ2-1, with a weak D call TRBD1 (8 bases). Germline V gene sequence: CDR1 SGHKS, CDR2 YYEKEE (reference sequence). The V end lost 4 bases, the J end lost 0 bases, and 17 bases lay between the germline ends. The CDR3 is 17 amino acids. The CDR3 region is CASSLGGDRHSYNEQFF. DNA for the CDR3: TGTGCCAGCAGCCTTGGGGGGGACAGGCACTCCTACAATGAGCAGTTCTTC.

The CDR3 coding sequence is TGTGCCAGCAGCTTAGACCGGACAGGGACGTACCAAGAGACCCAGTACTTC. Translating it yields CASSLDRTGTYQETQYF. The V call is TRBV7-2, the J call TRBJ2-5, with 8 bases fitting TRBD1. CDR3 length: 17 residues. Germline V gives CDR1 SGHTA, CDR2 FQGNSA. Losses at the gene ends were 1 base for V and 0 bases for J; bases not matched to a gene: 7.